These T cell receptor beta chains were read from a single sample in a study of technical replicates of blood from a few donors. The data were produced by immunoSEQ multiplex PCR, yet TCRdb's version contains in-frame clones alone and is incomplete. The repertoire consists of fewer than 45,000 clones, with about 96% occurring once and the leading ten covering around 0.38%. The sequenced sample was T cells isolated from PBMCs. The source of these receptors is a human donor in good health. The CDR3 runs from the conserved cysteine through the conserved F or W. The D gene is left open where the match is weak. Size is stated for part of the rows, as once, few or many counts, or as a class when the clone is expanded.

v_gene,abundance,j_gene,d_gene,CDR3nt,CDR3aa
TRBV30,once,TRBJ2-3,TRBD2,TGTGCCTGGGGCAGCGGGAGTGGGGGCACAGATACGCAGTATTTT,CAWGSGSGGTDTQYF
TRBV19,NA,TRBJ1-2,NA,TGTGCCAGTAGTATAGTGGACGGCGGACTAGGCTACACCTTC,CASSIVDGGLGYTF
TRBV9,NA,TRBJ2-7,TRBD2,TGTGCCAGCAGCCAATGGACTAGCGGGGGCACCTACGAGCAGTACTTC,CASSQWTSGGTYEQYF
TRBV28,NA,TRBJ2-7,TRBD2,TGTGCCAGCGCTAGCGGGAGGGTAAGCTCCTACGAGCAGTACTTC,CASASGRVSSYEQYF
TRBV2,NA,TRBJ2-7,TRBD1,TGTGCCAGCAGTATGCCACAGGGGGCTCACTACGAGCAGTACTTC,CASSMPQGAHYEQYF
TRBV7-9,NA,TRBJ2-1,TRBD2,TGTGCCAGCAGCTTAGGACTAGCCCATGAGCAGTTCTTC,CASSLGLAHEQFF
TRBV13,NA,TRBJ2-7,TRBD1,TGTGCCAGCAGCTTGACAGGGGGCCCTAACTACGAGCAGTACTTC,CASSLTGGPNYEQYF
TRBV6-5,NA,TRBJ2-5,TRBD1,TGTGCCAGCAGTTGGACAGGGGGAGAGACCCAGTACTTC,CASSWTGGETQYF
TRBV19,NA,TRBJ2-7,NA,TGTGCCAGTAAGGGGGTCGGCTACGAGCAGTACTTC,CASKGVGYEQYF
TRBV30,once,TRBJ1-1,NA,TGTGCCTGGAGTGTACCGCATTCCGGGACAAGCACTGAAGCTTTCTTT,CAWSVPHSGTSTEAFF
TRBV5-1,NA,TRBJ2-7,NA,TGCGCCAGCAGACCGGCTAGCGCCTACGAGCAGTACTTC,CASRPASAYEQYF
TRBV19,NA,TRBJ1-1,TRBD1,TGTGCCAGTAGGACCACAGGGGGCAATGAAGCTTTCTTT,CASRTTGGNEAFF
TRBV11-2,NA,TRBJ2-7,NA,TGTGCCAGCAGCTGGGGGGGCAACGGCGAGCAGTACTTC,CASSWGGNGEQYF
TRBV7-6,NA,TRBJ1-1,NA,TGTGCCAGCAGCTCCGTGAACACTGAAGCTTTCTTT,CASSSVNTEAFF
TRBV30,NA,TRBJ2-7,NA,TGTGCCTGGAGTGGAATACAGGGTTTCTACGAGCAGTACTTC,CAWSGIQGFYEQYF
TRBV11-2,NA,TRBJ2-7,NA,TGTGCCAGCCTTTTGGGGGGAACCTACGAGCAGTACTTC,CASLLGGTYEQYF
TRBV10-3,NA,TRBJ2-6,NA,TGTGCCATCAGTGAGGGAGGTGGGGCCAACGTCCTGACTTTC,CAISEGGGANVLTF